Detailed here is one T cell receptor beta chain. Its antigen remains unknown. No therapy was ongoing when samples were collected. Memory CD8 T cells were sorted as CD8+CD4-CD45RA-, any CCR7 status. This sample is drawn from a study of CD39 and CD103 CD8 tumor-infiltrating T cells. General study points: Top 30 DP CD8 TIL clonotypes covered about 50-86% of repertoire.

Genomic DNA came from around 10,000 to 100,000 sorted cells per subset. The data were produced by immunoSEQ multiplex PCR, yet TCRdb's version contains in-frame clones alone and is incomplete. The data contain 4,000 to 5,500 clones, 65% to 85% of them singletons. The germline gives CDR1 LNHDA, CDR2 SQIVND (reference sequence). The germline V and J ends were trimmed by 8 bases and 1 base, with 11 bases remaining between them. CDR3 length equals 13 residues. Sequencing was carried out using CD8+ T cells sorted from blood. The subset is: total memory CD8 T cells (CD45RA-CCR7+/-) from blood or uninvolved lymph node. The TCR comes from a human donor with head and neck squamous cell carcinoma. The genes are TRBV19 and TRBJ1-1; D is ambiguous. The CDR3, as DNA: TGTGCCAGTCGAGACAATTCGAACACTGAAGCTTTCTTT. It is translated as CASRDNSNTEAFF.